This T cell receptor (beta chain) was profiled in a study of cytomegalovirus exposure and HLA in healthy donors. The study, taken as a whole, reports: The study carried out a later analysis of TCR beta sequences. It associated 15,000 to 20,000 of them with specific HLA alleles at a false discovery rate of 0.05. No immune exposure information besides CMV serostatus was available.

Per germline, CDR1 MGHRA and CDR2 YSYEKL. This CDR3 has 15 residues. With 0 bases removed from V and 4 bases from J, the gap between germline ends came to 12 bases. On this clone itself: As yet, its antigen is unknown.

PCR employed 60 Vbeta and 13 Jbeta primers. TCRdb keeps only in-frame clones here, not all; method: immunoSEQ multiplex PCR. The sample lists around 100,000 clones, about four fifths occurring once. This TCR derives from a man under 40 in good health and CMV-seronegative. The sequencing input was PBMCs. This chain joins TRBV4-1 and TRBJ1-1, with TRBD1 as a possible D gene (5 bases). The CDR3 region has the DNA TGCGCCAGCAGCCAAGATTGGGGGGTATCCACTGAAGCTTTCTTT. It specifies CASSQDWGVSTEAFF.